One sample yielded the 15 T cell receptor beta chains listed below, sequenced in a study of circulating CD8 cells and anti-PD-1 response in melanoma. TCR libraries were prepared from approximately 15 ng of total RNA with the QIAseq Immune Repertoire TCR panel. TCRdb used MiXCR to reprocess the reads, holding one entry per CDR3 protein. The table has 2,000 to 2,500 distinct CDR3 sequences, 5% to 8% seen once. From live CD3+CD8+TCRalphabeta+ cells, four PD-1 and/or TIGIT subsets were sorted. Sequenced here: CD8+ T cells from PBMCs, sampled at baseline or after one month of anti-PD-1 therapy (not recorded which). The receptor set was obtained from a human donor with melanoma.

This clonotype is medium-sized (0.01 to 0.1%). The gene calls are TRBV23-1 and TRBJ2-3; unclear D gene. TRBV23-1 is an open reading frame, and its role is uncertain. Between the trimmed V and J ends, which lost 6 bases and 1 base, there was a span of 20 bases. The CDR3 is 17 amino acids. The CDR3 DNA reads TGCGCCAGCAGCCAACACCCCCGCGTGCTTTGCACAGATACGCAGTATTTT. It yields the protein CASSQHPRVLCTDTQYF.

By proportion, this clonotype is medium-sized (0.01 to 0.1%). The chain has TRBV19 and TRBJ1-2; a possible D gene is TRBD1 (5 bases). V dropped 5 bases and J dropped 8 bases, with 15 bases sitting between them. The CDR3 spans 13 residues. Germline loops: CDR1 LNHDA, CDR2 SQIVND (reference sequence). The CDR3 spells CASSALGLKGYTF. In nucleotides, the CDR3 is TGTGCCAGTAGTGCCCTGGGACTTAAAGGCTACACCTTC.

By share, this clonotype counts as medium-sized (0.01 to 0.1%). The chain links TRBV27 to TRBJ2-1, with no clear D. CDR3 length: 15 amino acids. From germline, CDR1 is MNHEY and CDR2 SMNVEV (reference sequence). V lost 2 bases and J lost 3, with 11 bases in between. The CDR3 reads CASSLIDGLYNEQFF. The CDR3 DNA sequence: TGTGCCAGCAGTTTAATAGATGGTCTCTACAATGAGCAGTTCTTC.

Sample share makes this clonotype medium-sized. The rearrangement uses TRBV29-1 and TRBJ2-7; either TRBD1 or TRBD2 may fit D (6 bases each). Germline CDR1 reads SQVTM; CDR2 reads ANQGSEA. The CDR3 sequence is 13 residues long. Deletions cut 6 bases from V and 1 base from J, with 13 bases between. Written as DNA, the CDR3 is TGCAGCGTCGCGAGGGGGGAGTCCTACGAGCAGTACTTC. This gives the protein CSVARGESYEQYF.

This clonotype is medium-sized within its sample. This chain uses TRBV28 with TRBJ2-7, with D perhaps TRBD2 (5 bases). The V gene's germline CDR1 is MDHEN and CDR2 SYDVKM. CDR3 length: 15 amino acids. Here the CDR3 DNA reads TGTGTCTTTGCGCCGCGGGCAGGTGTATTCTACGAGCAGTACTTC. It specifies CVFAPRAGVFYEQYF.

This clonotype is medium-sized. The V and J genes are TRBV9 and TRBJ2-5; a weak D match, TRBD2 (6 bases). Germline CDR1 reads SGDLS; CDR2 reads YYNGEE. Trimming pared 3 bases from V and 4 bases from J, leaving 10 bases between. CDR3 length: 13 amino acids. CDR3 sequence (DNA): TGTGCCAGCAGCGCCTGGGGAGGAGAGACCCAGTACTTC. Its translation is CASSAWGGETQYF.

This clonotype is categorized as medium-sized. The chain has TRBV20-1 and TRBJ2-1; perhaps TRBD1 as D (5 bases). Germline V CDR1 and CDR2: DFQATT, SNEGSKA (reference sequence). V lost 5 bases, J lost 6 bases, and 17 bases lay in between. The CDR3 has 14 amino acids. The CDR3 loop reads CSASDMMMSNEQFF. The CDR3, as DNA: TGCAGTGCTTCGGACATGATGATGAGCAATGAGCAGTTCTTC.

Sample share makes this clonotype medium-sized. This chain joins TRBV6-6 and TRBJ1-2; D might be TRBD1 (6 bases). The CDR3 is 11 residues long. The germline V gene encodes CDR1 MNHNY and CDR2 SVGAGI (reference sequence). The V gene lost 10 bases and the J gene lost 7 bases, with 13 bases spanning the gap. The CDR3 loop reads CATHRGGGYTF. Here the CDR3 DNA reads TGTGCCACCCATAGGGGGGGTGGCTACACCTTC.

Judged by abundance, this clonotype is medium-sized. The chain links TRBV3-1 to TRBJ2-4, with 7 bases aligning to TRBD1. Germline V gene sequence: CDR1 LGHDT, CDR2 YNNKEL (reference sequence). This CDR3 is 16 amino acids long. After removal of 3 bases from V and 3 bases from J, the junction contained 8 bases not matched to a gene. CDR3 sequence: CASSHRTGTDKNIQYF. The CDR3 DNA follows: TGTGCCAGCAGCCACAGAACCGGGACAGACAAAAACATTCAGTACTTC.

In this sample, this clonotype is medium-sized. The V gene is TRBV2, the J gene TRBJ2-7, with unresolved D. CDR1 is SNHLY and CDR2 is FYNNEI in the germline V gene. CDR3 length: 14 residues. The V and J ends lost 8 bases and 0 bases respectively, with 14 bases between them. CDR3 region: CASLGRGSSYEQYF. The CDR3 nucleotides read TGTGCCAGCCTCGGCCGCGGTAGCTCCTACGAGCAGTACTTC.

In this sample, this clonotype is medium-sized. The V call is TRBV19, the J call TRBJ2-2; no reliable D call. The CDR3 length is 13 residues. Germline CDR1 is LNHDA and CDR2 is SQIVND (reference sequence). V was trimmed by 8 bases and J by 1 base, leaving 8 bases between them. Written as DNA, the CDR3 is TGTGCCAGTCTCCTGTGGAACACCGGGGAGCTGTTTTTT. Its protein is CASLLWNTGELFF.

Comments on this clonotype: A single base separates this from a much larger clone, so it may be a read error. The J gene is TRBJ2-7, the V gene TRBV6-5, with D possibly being TRBD1 (5 bases). The CDR3 consists of 16 residues. Germline CDR1 MNHEY, CDR2 SVGAGI. This CDR3 reads CASSYSIDRPPYGQYF. In nucleotides, the CDR3 is TGTGCCAGCAGTTACTCGATTGACAGACCCCCCTACGGGCAGTACTTC.

By share of the sample, this clonotype is medium-sized. The chain recombines TRBV28 with TRBJ1-5; no firm D call. Trimming took off 6 bases at V and 1 base at J, with 13 bases between the two ends. The CDR3 runs to 15 residues. Germline lookup yields CDR1 MDHEN and CDR2 SYDVKM. The CDR3 reads CASRIIGRSNQPQHF. DNA for the CDR3: TGTGCCAGCAGAATAATAGGGAGGAGCAATCAGCCCCAGCATTTT.

This clonotype is labeled as large. The V gene is TRBV2, the J gene TRBJ2-7, with 8 bases fitting TRBD1. This CDR3 region has 13 residues. The J segment lost 2 bases and the V segment lost 3 bases, leaving 0 bases of the junction unmatched. Germline CDR1 SNHLY, CDR2 FYNNEI. CDR3 amino acids: CASSDRGPYEQYF. In DNA form, the CDR3 reads TGTGCCAGCAGTGACAGGGGGCCCTACGAGCAGTACTTC.

The chain employs TRBV10-3 and TRBJ2-3; 9 bases agree with TRBD2. This CDR3 spans 14 amino acids. Germline V lookup: CDR1 ENHRY, CDR2 SYGVKD. V lost 6 bases and J lost 2; bases outside the gene matches: 3. CDR3: CAISGGGATDTQYF. As DNA, the CDR3 is TGTGCCATCAGCGGCGGGGGGGCCACAGATACGCAGTATTTT.